These T cell receptor beta chains were read from a single sample in a study of T cell responses to AZD1222 COVID-19 vaccine. This table comes from immunoSEQ multiplex PCR, and its TCRdb copy is limited to in-frame clones, with some not included. This sample has about 130,000 clones, with 80% to 95% found just once. This specimen was peripheral blood, taken 28 days after the second AZD1222 dose. The receptors stem from an adult who received the AZD1222 COVID-19 vaccine. CDR3s include the opening cysteine and the closing phenylalanine or tryptophan. Fields, in order: clone size, D gene, J gene, V gene, CDR3 protein, CDR3 DNA. A D gene is named only where the DNA matches it firmly. Not every row has a clone size; where given, it reads once, few, many or a size class.

. | . | TRBJ1-1 | TRBV4-2 | CASSQEEGVNTEAFF | TGTGCCAGCAGCCAAGAGGAGGGGGTGAACACTGAAGCTTTCTTT
. | TRBD1 | TRBJ1-6 | TRBV5-1 | CASSSGTVYNSPLHF | TGCGCCAGCAGCTCCGGGACAGTCTATAATTCACCCCTCCACTTT
few | . | TRBJ2-7 | TRBV5-8 | CASSLGYEQYF | TGTGCCAGCAGCTTGGGGTACGAGCAGTACTTC
once | . | TRBJ1-2 | TRBV7-8 | CASSFGADIGYTF | TGTGCCAGCAGCTTTGGGGCTGATATTGGCTACACCTTC
. | TRBD1 | TRBJ2-7 | TRBV6-5 | CASSPGTGFDEQYF | TGTGCCAGCAGCCCCGGGACAGGGTTCGACGAGCAGTACTTC
. | . | TRBJ2-1 | TRBV27 | CAIRRGVEQFF | TGTGCCATCCGACGCGGAGTAGAGCAGTTCTTC
. | TRBD2 | TRBJ2-7 | TRBV4-1 | CASSQDPGLAGGPNEQYF | TGCGCCAGCAGCCAAGACCCAGGACTAGCGGGAGGGCCCAACGAGCAGTACTTC
. | TRBD2 | TRBJ2-3 | TRBV11-2 | CASSSGLATDTQYF | TGTGCCAGCAGCTCGGGACTAGCAACAGATACGCAGTATTTT
. | . | TRBJ2-7 | TRBV12-3/TRBV12-4 | CASSSRGHEQYF | TGTGCCAGCAGTTCCCGGGGCCACGAGCAGTACTTC
. | . | TRBJ2-6 | TRBV27 | CASSLVGASSGANVLTF | TGTGCCAGCAGTTTGGTGGGGGCCAGCTCTGGGGCCAACGTCCTGACTTTC
. | . | TRBJ2-7 | TRBV7-7 | CASSLAGRSEQQYF | TGTGCCAGCAGCTTAGCTGGCCGATCCGAACAGCAGTACTTC
. | . | TRBJ1-1 | TRBV7-9 | CASSGTTGFTGAFF | TGTGCCAGCAGCGGAACCACAGGGTTCACGGGAGCTTTCTTT
once | TRBD1 | TRBJ2-2 | TRBV28 | CASIPAGTGNTGELFF | TGTGCCAGCATCCCCGCTGGGACAGGGAACACCGGGGAGCTGTTTTTT
. | TRBD2 | TRBJ2-5 | TRBV27 | CASRTGRGWEETQYF | TGTGCCAGCAGAACGGGGCGGGGGTGGGAAGAGACCCAGTACTTC
. | . | TRBJ1-3 | TRBV5-5 | CASSFGGSGTGNTIYF | TGTGCCAGCAGCTTTGGAGGTTCGGGGACTGGAAACACCATATATTTT
once | . | TRBJ1-4 | TRBV12-3/TRBV12-4 | CASSLAVGEKLFF | TGTGCCAGCAGTTTAGCTGTGGGGGAAAAACTGTTTTTT
. | TRBD1 | TRBJ1-6 | TRBV27 | CASWTGGGNSPLHF | TGTGCCAGCTGGACAGGGGGAGGGAATTCACCCCTCCACTTT